These T cell receptor beta chains were read from a single sample in a study of response to subunit inactivated influenza vaccine. One entry per CDR3 protein, called by TCRdb with MiXCR from the RT-PCR reads. The data show around 570,000 distinct CDR3 sequences, with approximately 10% seen just once and 8% to 13% held by the top ten. These data were also filed under a second study, of T cells expressing NK-cell markers.

Sequenced material: PBMCs from blood, taken on the day of vaccination. Every receptor here comes from a man over 45 who received an inactivated influenza vaccine. CDR3s include the opening cysteine and the closing phenylalanine or tryptophan. D genes are given only for firm matches. Clone size is not always given. Where it is, it says once, few, many or a class for expanded clones.

j_call	d_call	v_call	cdr3_length	clone_size	cdr3_nt	cdr3_aa
TRBJ1-1	TRBD1	TRBV29-1	15	few	TGCAGCGTTGATGGGGCCCCGGGACAGGGGGCATTGGCTTTCTTT	CSVDGAPGQGALAFF
TRBJ2-5	-	TRBV15	15	-	TGTGCCACCAGCAGAAAACAAAGGGGTTCAGAGACCCAGTACTTC	CATSRKQRGSETQYF
TRBJ2-2	-	TRBV5-1	11	many	TGCGCCAGCAGGGGGACCGGGGAGCTGTTTTTT	CASRGTGELFF
TRBJ2-2	TRBD1	TRBV29-1	16	many	TGCAGCGTTGAAGATCGTAACAGGGGGAACACCGGGGAGCTGTTTTTT	CSVEDRNRGNTGELFF
TRBJ1-1	-	TRBV5-6	16	few	TGTGCCAGCAGCTTGAATTTATGGAGGGGCGTCACTGAAGCTTTCTTT	CASSLNLWRGVTEAFF
TRBJ2-7	-	TRBV7-6	15	few	TGTGCCAGCAGCTTAGAGGCTAGATTCTCCTACGAGCAGTACTTC	CASSLEARFSYEQYF
TRBJ1-1	-	TRBV7-9	13	many	TGTGCCAGTTGTGGTGGGGGCTGCACTGAAGCTTTCTTT	CASCGGGCTEAFF
TRBJ2-2	-	TRBV5-1	13	-	TGCGCCAGCAGCTTGCAGGAGGCCGGGGAGCTGTTTTTT	CASSLQEAGELFF
TRBJ1-1	-	TRBV7-9	14	-	TGTGCCAGCAGCTTTACAGGGCAAAACACTGAAGCTTTCTTT	CASSFTGQNTEAFF
TRBJ2-1	TRBD2	TRBV20-1	15	few	TGCAGTGCTAGAGATGGGGCGGGAGCGCGGAATGAGCAGTTCTTC	CSARDGAGARNEQFF
TRBJ1-2	TRBD1	TRBV4-1	17	few	TGCGCCAGCAGCCCCCATCACATAAGACAGGGGGAGGATGGCTACACCTTC	CASSPHHIRQGEDGYTF
TRBJ2-7	TRBD1	TRBV4-2	15	-	TGTGCCAGCAGCCCCAACGGACAGGGGGCCTACGAGCAGTACTTC	CASSPNGQGAYEQYF
TRBJ2-2	-	TRBV5-1	16	many	TGCGCCAGCGGATCTTCCCTGGCAGGGGCTACCGGGGAGCTGTTTTTT	CASGSSLAGATGELFF
TRBJ1-5	-	TRBV20-1	16	many	TGCAGTGCTAGCGCGGGGATAGGGCAGGGGTTCCATCCCCAGCATTTT	CSASAGIGQGFHPQHF
TRBJ2-1	TRBD1	TRBV27	16	-	TGTGCCAGCAGTTTATCGCGGACAGGGGGAGGCAATGAGCAGTTCTTC	CASSLSRTGGGNEQFF
TRBJ1-5	TRBD1	TRBV12-3/TRBV12-4	16	few	TGTGCCAGCAGTTTTTTGGGACAGGGCACGCGTCAGCCCCAGCATTTT	CASSFLGQGTRQPQHF
TRBJ2-1	TRBD1	TRBV5-1	14	many	TGCGCCAGCAGCTTGGATAACAGGGGTAATGAGCAGTTCTTC	CASSLDNRGNEQFF
TRBJ2-1	TRBD2	TRBV29-1	17	few	TGCAGCACGGGTGGTGTAACATTGTGGGGACTAGCGAATGAGCAGTTCTTC	CSTGGVTLWGLANEQFF
TRBJ2-1	TRBD1	TRBV2	15	few	TGTGCCAGCAGTGAAGGGACAGGGGGGGACAATGAGCAGTTCTTC	CASSEGTGGDNEQFF
TRBJ1-2	-	TRBV30	13	-	TGTGCCTGGAGGGTAGGGGGGGACTATGGCTACACCTTC	CAWRVGGDYGYTF
TRBJ1-2	-	TRBV12-3/TRBV12-4	13	few	TGTGCCAGCAGTGGTCTAACCGGGATCCAACGCACCTTC	CASSGLTGIQRTF
TRBJ2-7	-	TRBV2	13	-	TGTGCCAGCAGTCTCAGGGTCTTGTACGAGCAGTACTTC	CASSLRVLYEQYF
TRBJ2-3	-	TRBV6-2/TRBV6-3	13	few	TGTGCCAGCAGTTTCATAAGGACAGATACGCAGTATTTT	CASSFIRTDTQYF
TRBJ2-2	-	TRBV5-1	14	-	TGCGCCACCTCGAGGGCGTTCGGCACCGGGGAGCTGTTTTTT	CATSRAFGTGELFF
TRBJ1-6	-	TRBV10-3	14	-	TGTGTCATCCGCGGGGAAAGCAAACGTTCACCCCTCCACTTT	CVIRGESKRSPLHF
TRBJ1-6	TRBD1	TRBV20-1	16	many	TGCAGTGCTAGTTCCGGGGGGAGGGGGCATAATTCACCCCTCCACTTT	CSASSGGRGHNSPLHF
TRBJ1-5	-	TRBV21-1	17	few	TGTGCCAGCAGCAAAGAGGGCGTTGACAGTAGGAGTCAGCCCCAGCATTTT	CASSKEGVDSRSQPQHF
TRBJ2-1	TRBD2	TRBV6-1	16	-	TGTGCCAGCAGAACCACGGGACTAGCGGACTACAATGAGCAGTTCTTC	CASRTTGLADYNEQFF
TRBJ1-2	TRBD1	TRBV20-1	12	many	TGCAGTGCTCCCCAGGGGGCTTTAGGCTACACCTTC	CSAPQGALGYTF
TRBJ2-7	-	TRBV11-1	18	many	TGTGCCAGCAGCTTAGCTAGTCTTATCAGGGGAAATGACTACGAGCAGTACTTC	CASSLASLIRGNDYEQYF
TRBJ2-3	-	TRBV7-2	13	many	TGTGCCAGCAGCCCAACTGTATGGGATACGCAGTATTTT	CASSPTVWDTQYF
TRBJ1-2	-	TRBV3-1	13	-	TGTGCCAGCAGCCAAGCGGGGCCAGGCCGCTACACCTTC	CASSQAGPGRYTF
TRBJ2-6	-	TRBV5-1	17	few	TGCGCCAGCAGCCCCTCAGGAACAGACTCTGGGGCCAACGTCCTGACTTTC	CASSPSGTDSGANVLTF
TRBJ2-1	TRBD2	TRBV4-2	17	-	TGTGCCAGCAGCCAAGGAACCGGGACTAGCGGGAGTTATGAGCAGTTCTTC	CASSQGTGTSGSYEQFF
TRBJ1-1	-	TRBV29-1	13	-	TGCAGCGTTGAAGGACACGCCGTCACTGAAGCTTTCTTT	CSVEGHAVTEAFF
TRBJ2-7	-	TRBV7-2	13	few	TGTGCCAGCAGGGGTAAGGCCGGCTACGAGCAGTACTTC	CASRGKAGYEQYF
TRBJ1-6	-	TRBV28	15	-	TGTGCCAGCAGTTTACAAGGACGGGGGCGGTCACCCCTCCACTTT	CASSLQGRGRSPLHF
TRBJ1-4	-	TRBV27	15	-	TGTGCCAGCAGTTTATTGGGGCCTCCGGATGAAAAACTGTTTTTT	CASSLLGPPDEKLFF
TRBJ2-1	TRBD2	TRBV7-7	15	many	TGTGCTAGCAGCTTAGAGCGGGGGGCATACAATGAGCAGTTCTTC	CASSLERGAYNEQFF
TRBJ2-5	-	TRBV20-1	12	-	TGCAGTGCTCTATACCGGGGTGAGACCCAGTACTTC	CSALYRGETQYF
TRBJ2-2	-	TRBV4-3	15	few	TGCGCCAGCAGCCAAGATATATTGAACACCGGGGAGCTGTTTTTT	CASSQDILNTGELFF
TRBJ2-7	-	TRBV4-3	13	few	TGCGCCAGCAGCCAAGATCGGGGCCACGAGCAGTACTTC	CASSQDRGHEQYF
TRBJ2-3	TRBD2	TRBV12-3/TRBV12-4	15	many	TGTGCCAGCAGTATCACTAGCGGGGGCTCAGATACGCAGTATTTT	CASSITSGGSDTQYF
TRBJ2-1	TRBD1	TRBV4-3	15	few	TGCGCCAGCAGCCAAGTAGGGAGACAGGGGAATGAGCAGTTCTTC	CASSQVGRQGNEQFF
TRBJ2-5	TRBD2	TRBV7-2	16	-	TGTGCCAGCAGCTTCCCACTAGCGGGGGGCCAAGAGACCCAGTACTTC	CASSFPLAGGQETQYF
TRBJ2-5	-	TRBV20-1	13	-	TGCACCCCGGGGTCACCCCTTGAGGAGACCCAGTACTTC	CTPGSPLEETQYF
TRBJ1-6	-	TRBV4-1	17	-	TGCGCCAGCAGCCAAGAATACACGAGAGGGTTTGATTCACCCCTCCACTTT	CASSQEYTRGFDSPLHF
TRBJ2-7	-	TRBV10-3	14	many	TGTGCCATCAGTGTCGGTGACAGGTCCTACGAGCAGTACTTC	CAISVGDRSYEQYF
TRBJ2-2	-	TRBV6-5	16	few	TGTGCCAGCAGTTACGAGCGGCGGGCCCACACCGGGGAGCTGTTTTTT	CASSYERRAHTGELFF
TRBJ1-5	TRBD1	TRBV12-3/TRBV12-4	16	few	TGTGCCAGCAGTTTACAGGGGGCGGCTAGCAATCAGCCCCAGCATTTT	CASSLQGAASNQPQHF
TRBJ1-6	-	TRBV27	13	few	TGTGCCAGCAGTTTATCGTCTTATTCACCCCTCCACTTT	CASSLSSYSPLHF
TRBJ2-2	-	TRBV4-3	16	few	TGCGCCAGCAGCCAAGATTCATCTAGGGTAGGCGGGGAGCTGTTTTTT	CASSQDSSRVGGELFF
TRBJ2-7	TRBD2	TRBV12-3/TRBV12-4	17	-	TGTGCCAGCAGCTCTCGCCCCTATACTAGCGGGAGATACGAGCAGTACTTC	CASSSRPYTSGRYEQYF
TRBJ2-3	-	TRBV5-1	15	-	TGCGCCAGCAGCCTCGGGACCTCCGGGCCAGATACGCAGTATTTT	CASSLGTSGPDTQYF
TRBJ1-3	-	TRBV12-3/TRBV12-4	13	-	TGTGCCAGCAGTACCCGACGGGGGAACACCATATATTTT	CASSTRRGNTIYF
TRBJ2-2	-	TRBV7-2	15	few	TGTGCCAGCAGCTTAGGCAGGGTGGGCACCGGGGAGCTGTTTTTT	CASSLGRVGTGELFF
TRBJ2-5	TRBD2	TRBV7-6	12	few	TGTGCCAGCCGGGGGGGCCGGGAGACCCAGTACTTC	CASRGGRETQYF
TRBJ1-6	-	TRBV7-9	15	-	TGTGCCAGCAGCTTATCCCTCAGCAATAATTCACCCCTCCACTTT	CASSLSLSNNSPLHF
TRBJ2-3	-	TRBV2	16	few	TGTGCCAGCAGTGAATGGCACTCCGGGGGCACAGATACGCAGTATTTT	CASSEWHSGGTDTQYF